This is a list of T cell receptor beta chains from one sample in a study of T cell repertoires in cytomegalovirus infection. TCRdb re-derived calls from the reads in MiXCR, one entry per CDR3 protein. The data contain around 430,000 distinct CDR3 sequences, under 45% of them seen just once; the ten biggest clones take up around 45%. No antigen has been identified for these receptors. Specimen: cultured PBMCs, collected from culture after CMV antigen stimulation. These receptors were obtained from a human donor in good health (CMV status not recorded). Some clones in this sample may be carry-over from other donors' samples. Each CDR3 is given with its conserved first and last residue. Fields, in order: D gene, J gene, clone size, V gene, CDR3 protein, CDR3 DNA. A D gene is named only where the DNA matches it firmly. Some rows have no size entry. The others give once, few or many, or a class for an expanded clone.

TRBD2 | TRBJ2-7 | many | TRBV7-2 | CASSLVFGEGYEQYF | TGTGCCAGCAGCTTAGTGTTTGGGGAGGGCTACGAGCAGTACTTC
NA | TRBJ2-7 | NA | TRBV7-6 | CASSPWGAYEQYF | TGTGCCAGCAGCCCATGGGGGGCCTACGAGCAGTACTTC
NA | TRBJ2-7 | NA | TRBV12-3/TRBV12-4 | CASLGGRGSYEQYF | TGTGCCAGTTTGGGGGGTAGGGGCTCCTACGAGCAGTACTTC
TRBD1 | TRBJ2-4 | NA | TRBV7-8 | CASSWGGTGWTGAKNIQYF | TGTGCCAGCAGCTGGGGCGGGACAGGTTGGACCGGGGCCAAAAACATTCAGTACTTC
NA | TRBJ1-5 | few | TRBV27 | CASSLRQDQPQHF | TGTGCCAGCAGTTTACGTCAAGATCAGCCCCAGCATTTT
NA | TRBJ2-3 | NA | TRBV6-1 | CASRGRLTDTQYF | TGTGCCAGCAGAGGGAGACTCACAGATACGCAGTATTTT
TRBD1 | TRBJ1-2 | NA | TRBV7-6 | CASSAGTDNYGYTF | TGTGCCAGCAGCGCCGGGACAGATAACTATGGCTACACCTTC
NA | TRBJ1-1 | few | TRBV11-1 | CASSRTLRYAFF | TGTGCCAGCAGCCGCACCCTACGGTACGCTTTCTTT
NA | TRBJ1-1 | NA | TRBV6-2/TRBV6-3 | CASGRNEAFF | TGTGCCAGCGGGCGTAATGAAGCTTTCTTT
NA | TRBJ1-5 | few | TRBV6-6 | CAGQTGNQPQHF | TGTGCCGGACAAACAGGGAATCAGCCCCAGCATTTT
NA | TRBJ2-7 | NA | TRBV2 | CASLGPSGRSYEQYF | TGTGCCAGCCTTGGGCCGAGCGGGCGTTCCTACGAGCAGTACTTC
TRBD2 | TRBJ2-1 | few | TRBV7-6 | CASTSSGGAFYNEQFF | TGTGCCAGCACCTCTAGCGGGGGCGCCTTTTACAATGAGCAGTTCTTC
NA | TRBJ1-4 | NA | TRBV20-1 | CSASRQGPTNEKLFF | TGCAGTGCCAGTCGCCAGGGCCCAACTAATGAAAAACTGTTTTTT
NA | TRBJ1-1 | NA | TRBV20-1 | CSARDSADFGTEAFF | TGCAGTGCTAGAGATTCTGCAGACTTTGGCACTGAAGCTTTCTTT
NA | TRBJ1-5 | few | TRBV7-9 | CASSSGVHQPQHF | TGTGCCAGCAGCTCCGGCGTTCATCAGCCCCAGCATTTT
NA | TRBJ2-3 | NA | TRBV7-9 | CASSLGAELTDTQYF | TGTGCCAGCAGCTTGGGGGCGGAGCTCACAGATACGCAGTATTTT
NA | TRBJ2-2 | NA | TRBV6-2/TRBV6-3 | CASRVGATGELFF | TGTGCCAGCCGAGTGGGGGCCACCGGGGAGCTGTTTTTT
NA | TRBJ2-1 | NA | TRBV6-2/TRBV6-3 | CASRSSGSNEQFF | TGTGCCAGCAGGAGTAGCGGATCTAATGAGCAGTTCTTC
TRBD2 | TRBJ2-4 | NA | TRBV27 | CASSQAGVKNIQYF | TGTGCCAGCAGCCAAGCGGGAGTCAAAAACATTCAGTACTTC
NA | TRBJ2-1 | NA | TRBV6-5 | CASSRTGGEQFF | TGTGCCAGCAGCAGGACCGGAGGTGAGCAGTTCTTC
NA | TRBJ2-5 | NA | TRBV11-2 | CASSARGLRETQYF | TGTGCCAGCAGCGCCCGGGGTCTACGGGAGACCCAGTACTTC
NA | TRBJ2-2 | few | TRBV7-2 | CASSPRRLAGTGELFF | TGTGCCAGCAGCCCGAGACGGCTAGCCGGCACCGGGGAGCTGTTTTTT
NA | TRBJ2-1 | few | TRBV7-9 | CASSLAPTYNEQFF | TGTGCCAGCAGCTTAGCTCCCACCTACAATGAGCAGTTCTTC
TRBD1 | TRBJ1-3 | NA | TRBV7-2 | CASSFRTGGSGNTIYF | TGTGCCAGCAGCTTCCGGACAGGCGGCTCTGGAAACACCATATATTTT
NA | TRBJ2-3 | NA | TRBV2 | CASSDGGSTYTQYF | TGTGCCAGCAGTGACGGCGGTAGCACATATACGCAGTATTTT
NA | TRBJ2-5 | NA | TRBV12-3/TRBV12-4 | CASSAVGYRPKETQYF | TGTGCCAGCAGTGCCGTCGGCTACCGACCTAAAGAGACCCAGTACTTC
TRBD2 | TRBJ2-1 | few | TRBV7-6 | CASSPGLAAYNEQFF | TGTGCCAGCAGCCCCGGCCTAGCGGCCTACAATGAGCAGTTCTTC
NA | TRBJ2-4 | NA | TRBV7-2 | CASSPRERYQGAKNIQYF | TGTGCCAGCAGCCCGCGGGAGAGATACCAGGGGGCCAAAAACATTCAGTACTTC
NA | TRBJ1-1 | NA | TRBV29-1 | CSAGGQNTEAFF | TGCAGCGCCGGGGGACAGAACACTGAAGCTTTCTTT
NA | TRBJ1-1 | few | TRBV11-2 | CASSLDQGTEAFF | TGTGCCAGCAGCTTAGATCAGGGCACTGAAGCTTTCTTT
NA | TRBJ1-5 | few | TRBV7-6 | CASSYRVGQPQHF | TGTGCCAGCAGCTACAGGGTGGGCCAGCCCCAGCATTTT
TRBD1 | TRBJ1-4 | NA | TRBV4-3 | CASSFSDRGEKLFF | TGCGCCAGCAGCTTCTCGGACAGGGGAGAAAAACTGTTTTTT
NA | TRBJ2-7 | NA | TRBV20-1 | CSARWAPRDEQYF | TGCAGTGCTAGGTGGGCCCCCCGGGACGAGCAGTACTTC
NA | TRBJ2-1 | many | TRBV7-2 | CASSLRQVGSYNEQFF | TGTGCCAGCAGCTTAAGACAGGTCGGGTCCTACAATGAGCAGTTCTTC
TRBD2 | TRBJ2-1 | NA | TRBV12-5 | CASALLADNEQFF | TGTGCTAGTGCCTTACTAGCGGACAATGAGCAGTTCTTC
NA | TRBJ2-3 | many | TRBV7-2 | CASSLVRTDTQYF | TGTGCCAGCAGCTTAGTTCGTACAGATACGCAGTATTTT
NA | TRBJ2-3 | NA | TRBV7-8 | CASSMAVTPDTQYF | TGTGCCAGCAGTATGGCGGTAACGCCAGATACGCAGTATTTT
NA | TRBJ2-3 | NA | TRBV12-3/TRBV12-4 | CASSSTGFSDTQYF | TGTGCCAGCAGTTCGACAGGATTCTCAGATACGCAGTATTTT
TRBD1 | TRBJ2-2 | NA | TRBV6-5 | CASSLRGLPNTGELFF | TGTGCCAGCAGCCTAAGGGGGCTACCGAACACCGGGGAGCTGTTTTTT
NA | TRBJ1-3 | many | TRBV7-2 | CASSAQSGTGNTIYF | TGTGCCAGCAGCGCCCAATCAGGGACTGGAAACACCATATATTTT
NA | TRBJ1-1 | NA | TRBV6-6 | CASSRRDLNTEAFF | TGTGCCAGCAGCCGTCGCGACCTGAACACTGAAGCTTTCTTT
TRBD2 | TRBJ2-3 | many | TRBV7-2 | CASSWRASGDTQYF | TGTGCCAGCAGTTGGCGGGCTAGCGGGGATACGCAGTATTTT
NA | TRBJ2-2 | NA | TRBV10-1 | CASSDPADFTGELFF | TGCGCCAGCAGTGATCCAGCGGACTTTACCGGGGAGCTGTTTTTT
TRBD2 | TRBJ2-3 | NA | TRBV27 | CASSLASGGAEDTQYF | TGTGCCAGCAGTTTAGCTAGCGGGGGGGCCGAAGATACGCAGTATTTT
NA | TRBJ1-5 | NA | TRBV19 | CASDQDGVSQPQHF | TGTGCCAGCGACCAGGATGGGGTTTCTCAGCCCCAGCATTTT
NA | TRBJ2-1 | NA | TRBV20-1 | CSAPGWNEQFF | TGCAGTGCTCCAGGGTGGAATGAGCAGTTCTTC
TRBD1 | TRBJ1-1 | NA | TRBV4-1 | CASSQDPGQPNTEAFF | TGCGCCAGCAGCCAAGATCCGGGACAGCCGAACACTGAAGCTTTCTTT
NA | TRBJ1-4 | few | TRBV12-3/TRBV12-4 | CASSVGSNEKLFF | TGTGCCAGCAGTGTGGGGTCAAATGAAAAACTGTTTTTT
TRBD2 | TRBJ2-5 | few | TRBV4-1 | CASSQIAGQETQYF | TGCGCCAGCAGCCAGATAGCGGGCCAAGAGACCCAGTACTTC
NA | TRBJ2-5 | NA | TRBV7-2 | CASSLEQEETQYF | TGTGCCAGCAGCTTAGAACAAGAAGAGACCCAGTACTTC
NA | TRBJ2-3 | once | TRBV2 | CASRRTTTDTQYF | TGTGCCAGCAGGCGGACTACCACAGATACGCAGTATTTT
NA | TRBJ2-1 | few | TRBV7-2 | CASSLVGARTSSSYNEQFF | TGTGCCAGCAGCTTAGTAGGGGCACGGACTTCCAGCTCCTACAATGAGCAGTTCTTC